Described below is a single TCR beta chain sequence and its context. The CDR3 spans 14 residues. Germline V gives CDR1 MDHEN, CDR2 SYDVKM. Deletions cut 2 bases from V and 6 bases from J, with 14 bases between. Generated by immunoSEQ multiplex PCR, the TCRdb table keeps only in-frame clones and is missing some. The sample lists a few hundred thousand clones, 80% to 90% occurring once. The data belong to a study of blood T cell repertoires in COVID-19. Input material: peripheral blood. This TCR derives from a man aged 55 to 70 with acute or convalescent COVID-19. V gene TRBV28 combines with J gene TRBJ2-7; tentative D call: TRBD1 (6 bases). CDR3 coding DNA: TGTGCCAGCAGTTTAATACAGGGTGGGCGCGAGCAGTACTTC. Protein: CASSLIQGGREQYF.